The 24 T cell receptor beta chains in this list originate from one sample, sequenced in a study of CD8+CD57+ T cells in acquired aplastic anemia. An expansion of CD8+CD57+ cells by flow cytometry had been shown in patients chosen for sequencing. The study profiled TCR beta VDJ and CDR3 using genomic DNA as template. One entry per CDR3 protein, called by TCRdb with MiXCR from the reads. Here the sample spans 150,000 or so distinct CDR3 sequences, over 40% being singletons. The sequencing sample was made of sorted CD4+, CD8+, or CD8+CD57+ T cells (not recorded which) from PBMCs. All receptors derive from a human donor with aplastic anemia.

This clonotype occurred many times. In DNA, the CDR3 is TGTGCCAGCAGCTTATTCGTCCGAGACTCGAACTACGAGCAGTACTTC. Protein: CASSLFVRDSNYEQYF. The rearrangement joins TRBV5-5 to TRBJ2-7, with D unclear. V dropped 2 bases and J dropped 3 bases, with 18 bases sitting between them. From germline, CDR1 is SGHKS and CDR2 YYEKEE (reference sequence). This CDR3 is 16 amino acids long. The whole variable domain, remainder taken from reference TRBV5-5 and TRBJ2-7, is DAGVTQSPTHLIKTRGQQVTLRCSPISGHKSVSWYQQVLGQGPQFIFQYYEKEERGRGNFPDRFSARQFPNYSSELNVNALLLGDSALYLCASSLFVRDSNYEQYFGPGTRLTVT.

This clonotype was found many times. The rearrangement uses TRBV4-2 and TRBJ1-1; D might be TRBD1 (6 bases). The CDR3 covers 15 residues. The germline gives CDR1 LGHNA, CDR2 YNFKEQ. V shed 0 bases and J shed 0 bases, with 8 bases lying between them. The CDR3 sequence is CASSQEDRMNTEAFF. The CDR3 nucleotides are TGTGCCAGCAGCCAAGAGGACAGAATGAACACTGAAGCTTTCTTT.

J is TRBJ2-5 and V is TRBV25-1; tentatively, D is TRBD1 (5 bases). The CDR3 is made up of 15 amino acids. V was trimmed by 6 bases and J by 5 bases, leaving 19 bases between them. The germline V gene has CDR1 MGHDK and CDR2 SYGVNS. CDR3 sequence: CASSQGAAVGETQYF. The CDR3 DNA reads TGTGCCAGCAGCCAAGGGGCTGCGGTTGGCGAGACCCAGTACTTC.

The rearrangement links TRBV27 to TRBJ2-2, with D perhaps matching TRBD2 (5 bases). The V gene's germline CDR1 is MNHEY and CDR2 SMNVEV (reference sequence). The V gene lost 6 bases and the J gene lost 4 bases, with 12 bases spanning the gap. The CDR3 runs 14 residues. The CDR3 spells CASSLAPGTGELFF. CDR3 in DNA: TGTGCCAGCAGCCTAGCCCCCGGCACCGGGGAGCTGTTTTTT.

This clonotype has a count of ten or more. V is TRBV14 and J is TRBJ1-5, with unresolved D. V lost 0 bases and J lost 9, with 6 bases in between. The germline V gene encodes CDR1 SGHDN and CDR2 FVKESK. The CDR3 totals 12 residues. CDR3 sequence (DNA): TGTGCCAGCAGCCAAGAGAGCGGGCCCCAGCATTTT. Its translation is CASSQESGPQHF.

The CDR3 nucleotides are TGTGCCAGCAGTTATTTGACTAGCGGGGTTCTCTCCTACAATGAGCAGTTCTTC. Translation: CASSYLTSGVLSYNEQFF. The chain joins TRBV6-5 to TRBJ2-1, with 11 bases that match TRBD2. The CDR3 length is 18 residues. Losses at the gene ends were 3 bases for V and 0 bases for J; bases not matched to a gene: 7. Germline V gene data show CDR1 as MNHEY and CDR2 as SVGAGI.

This clonotype was recorded at least ten times. The genes are TRBV2 and TRBJ1-5; the D gene is possibly TRBD1 (5 bases). Germline V gene lookup returns CDR1 SNHLY and CDR2 FYNNEI. The CDR3 runs to 14 residues. The V and J ends lost 2 bases and 5 bases respectively, with 10 bases between them. CDR3 nucleotide sequence: TGTGCCAGCAGTGAAAGCCCAGGGTATCAGCCCCAGCATTTT. Protein: CASSESPGYQPQHF.

The sample holds many counts of this clonotype. The genes are TRBV24-1 and TRBJ2-3; no clear D. The length of the CDR3 is 13 residues. Germline CDR1 reads KGHDR; CDR2 reads SFDVKD. Trimming stripped 3 bases from V and 2 bases from J, with 5 bases between. Here the CDR3 reads CATSDAITDTQYF. CDR3 DNA: TGTGCCACCAGTGATGCCATCACAGATACGCAGTATTTT.

This clonotype was detected many times. The V call is TRBV5-1, the J call TRBJ2-1; 11 bases align to TRBD1. The CDR3 sequence is 14 residues long. Germline V gene data show CDR1 as SGHRS and CDR2 as YFSETQ. J lost 8 bases, V lost 3 bases, and 4 bases had no gene match. The CDR3 reads CASSSGDRGYEQFF. In DNA form, the CDR3 reads TGCGCCAGCAGCTCCGGGGACAGGGGGTATGAGCAGTTCTTC.

This clonotype was observed many times. The chain is built from TRBV12-3 or TRBV12-4 and TRBJ1-1, with TRBD1 matching over 8 bases. The CDR3 length is 14 residues. V lost 6 bases to trimming and J lost 1 base; unmatched junction nucleotides: 4. CDR3 DNA: TGTGCCAGCAGGCGGACAGGGAGGAACACTGAAGCTTTCTTT. Protein product: CASRRTGRNTEAFF.

The chain couples TRBV6-2 or TRBV6-3 to TRBJ2-5; 10 nucleotides line up with TRBD1. This CDR3 comprises 14 residues. Germline values: CDR1 MNHEY, CDR2 SVGEGT. After removal of 6 bases from V and 5 bases from J, the junction contained 6 bases not matched to a gene. The CDR3 DNA is TGTGCCAGCAGAAATCCGGGACAGGGGGAGACCCAGTACTTC. It is translated as CASRNPGQGETQYF.

A word on this clonotype: As the CDR3 is not closed by the conserved phenylalanine or tryptophan, this likely results from a read error. The chain is built from TRBV29-1 and TRBJ1-2; D perhaps matches TRBD1 (5 bases). The CDR3 runs 14 residues. V was clipped by 7 bases and J by 8 bases, with 23 bases between them. Germline V gene sequence: CDR1 SQVTM, CDR2 ANQGSEA. For the CDR3, the DNA is TGCAGCGCCCCCGGAGTGGGCAGGGAAGGAGGCTACACCACC. Its translation is CSAPGVGREGGYTT.

At least ten counts were recorded for this clonotype. V and J are TRBV5-1 and TRBJ1-1; 7 bases map to TRBD1. The CDR3 is 14 residues long. From germline, CDR1 is SGHRS and CDR2 YFSETQ. Losses at the gene ends were 2 bases for V and 1 base for J; bases not matched to a gene: 2. CDR3 nucleotides: TGCGCCAGCAGCTTAGGGGGCTCGAACACTGAAGCTTTCTTT. Protein sequence: CASSLGGSNTEAFF. Full variable domain (missing parts from reference TRBV5-1 and TRBJ1-1): KAGVTQTPRYLIKTRGQQVTLSCSPISGHRSVSWYQQTPGQGLQFLFEYFSETQRNKGNFPGRFSGRQFSNSRSEMNVSTLELGDSALYLCASSLGGSNTEAFFGQGTRLTVV.

This chain uses TRBV7-2 with TRBJ2-5, with D possibly matching TRBD2 (6 bases). Trimming left V 6 bases short and J 4 bases short, with 21 bases between. CDR1 is SGHTA and CDR2 is FQGNSA in the germline V gene. This CDR3 spans 16 amino acids. The CDR3 loop is CASRIVPTGAGETQYF. In DNA form, the CDR3 reads TGTGCCAGCAGAATTGTACCTACGGGAGCAGGAGAGACCCAGTACTTC. Looking up the rest from reference TRBV7-2 and TRBJ2-5 gives the full variable domain: GAGVSQSPSNKVTEKGKDVELRCDPISGHTALYWYRQSLGQGLEFLIYFQGNSAPDKSGLPSDRFSAERTGGSVSTLTIQRTQQEDSAVYLCASRIVPTGAGETQYFGPGTRLLVL.

There are many counts of this clonotype. V and J are TRBV6-1 and TRBJ1-5; no firm D call. Trimming left V 6 bases short and J 6 bases short, with 9 bases between. Germline V gene data show CDR1 as MNHNS and CDR2 as SASEGT. The CDR3 runs 12 residues. The DNA of the CDR3 is TGTGCCAGCAGCTGGGAGGGTCAGCCCCAGCATTTT. It yields the protein CASSWEGQPQHF.

This clonotype was observed a handful of times. The chain couples TRBV20-1 to TRBJ2-5, with D possibly being TRBD1 (6 bases). The better agreement between TRBJ2-7 and the DNA end casts doubt on the J call. Germline values: CDR1 DFQATT, CDR2 SNEGSKA (reference sequence). This CDR3 has 15 residues. The CDR3 nucleotides read TGCAGTGCTAGCTCGAACCGGGACAAGTCCTACGAGCAGTACTTC. Protein sequence: CSASSNRDKSYEQYF.

This clonotype was detected ten times or more. V usage is TRBV7-6 and J usage is TRBJ1-4, with 9 bases identical to TRBD1. There are 15 residues in the CDR3. The germline CDR1 and CDR2 sequences are SGHVS and FNYEAQ. The ends lost 3 bases at V and 2 bases at J; junction bases unmatched: 1. DNA of the CDR3: TGTGCCAGCAGCTTCGGGACAGGGACTAATGAAAAACTGTTTTTT. Amino acid sequence: CASSFGTGTNEKLFF.

By sample share, this clonotype is medium-sized (0.01 to 0.1%). The rearrangement links TRBV7-9 to TRBJ2-7; 9 bases are shared with TRBD1. Germline V CDR1 and CDR2: SEHNR, FQNEAQ (reference sequence). The CDR3 is 15 residues long. J was trimmed by 0 bases and V by 5 bases; bases with no gene match: 5. The CDR3 spells CASSRQGGSSYEQYV. The CDR3 region has the DNA TGTGCCAGCAGCCGACAGGGGGGATCCTCCTACGAGCAGTACGTC.

In the case of this clonotype: Lacking the conserved final phenylalanine or tryptophan, this CDR3 likely reflects a read error. The J gene is TRBJ2-1, the V gene TRBV6-2 or TRBV6-3; 13 nucleotides agree with TRBD2. Germline trimming cut 4 bases from V and 4 bases from J; bases unmatched to any gene: 4. This CDR3 has 16 amino acids. CDR1 MNHEY and CDR2 SVGEGT come from the germline V gene. The CDR3 loop reads CASSSRTSGRYNEQFL. In DNA form, the CDR3 reads TGTGCCAGCAGTTCTCGGACTAGCGGGAGATACAATGAGCAGTTCCTC.

This clonotype was detected many times. This chain joins TRBV19 and TRBJ2-3; 16 nucleotides line up with TRBD2. The CDR3 is made up of 21 amino acids. Germline loops: CDR1 LNHDA, CDR2 SQIVND (reference sequence). V was pared by 3 bases and J by 1 base, with 13 bases of the junction left unmatched. CDR3 residues: CASSIPVSGTSGRAGTDTQYF. CDR3 sequence (DNA): TGTGCCAGTAGTATCCCCGTATCAGGGACTAGCGGGAGGGCGGGCACAGATACGCAGTATTTT. Drawing the rest from reference TRBV19 and TRBJ2-3, the complete variable domain is DGGITQSPKYLFRKEGQNVTLSCEQNLNHDAMYWYRQDPGQGLRLIYYSQIVNDFQKGDIAEGYSVSREKKESFPLTVTSAQKNPTAFYLCASSIPVSGTSGRAGTDTQYFGPGTRLTVL.

This clonotype was counted once. This clone may be a read error of a much larger clone one base away. This likely comes from a read error, as the CDR3 has no conserved phenylalanine or tryptophan at its end. The V call is TRBV7-9, the J call TRBJ1-1; perhaps TRBD1 as D (5 bases). Trimming left V 1 base short and J 8 bases short, with 11 bases between. The CDR3 loop spans 13 amino acids. CDR1 is SEHNR and CDR2 is FQNEAQ in the germline V gene (reference sequence). The CDR3 loop reads CASSLVSGLEAFL. The DNA for the CDR3 is TGTGCCAGCAGCTTAGTATCAGGGTTGGAAGCTTTCCTT.

The chain uses TRBV6-2 or TRBV6-3 and TRBJ2-3, with TRBD2 identical over 7 bases. CDR3 length: 16 amino acids. The ends lost 1 base at V and 1 base at J; junction bases unmatched: 5. CDR1 is MNHEY and CDR2 is SVGEGT in the germline V gene. The DNA for the CDR3 is TGTGCCAGCAGTTACTACCTAGCGGAGGGCACAGATACGCAGTATTTT. Its protein is CASSYYLAEGTDTQYF.

As regards this clonotype: A much larger clone lies one base from this, so it may be a read error. The chain joins TRBV5-6 to TRBJ2-2; no definite D call. Germline V CDR1 and CDR2: SGHDT, YYEEEE. The CDR3 extends over 13 amino acids. The CDR3 nucleotides are TGTGCCAGCGGCTTCCAGAACACCGGGGAGCTGTTTTTT. Amino acid sequence: CASGFQNTGELFF. Based on the CDR3 plus reference TRBV5-6 and TRBJ2-2, the full variable domain is DAGVTQSPTHLIKTRGQQVTLRCSPKSGHDTVSWYQQALGQGPQFIFQYYEEEERQRGNFPDRFSGHQFPNYSSELNVNALLLGDSALYLCASGFQNTGELFFGEGSRLTVL.

The rearrangement uses TRBV14 and TRBJ2-7; D might be TRBD2 (5 bases). Trimming shortened V by 1 base and J by 6 bases, and 10 bases separated the two germline ends. Germline V gives CDR1 SGHDN, CDR2 FVKESK. The CDR3 has 13 residues. The CDR3 reads CASSQAMEVEQYF. Written as DNA, the CDR3 is TGTGCCAGCAGCCAAGCAATGGAGGTCGAGCAGTACTTC.